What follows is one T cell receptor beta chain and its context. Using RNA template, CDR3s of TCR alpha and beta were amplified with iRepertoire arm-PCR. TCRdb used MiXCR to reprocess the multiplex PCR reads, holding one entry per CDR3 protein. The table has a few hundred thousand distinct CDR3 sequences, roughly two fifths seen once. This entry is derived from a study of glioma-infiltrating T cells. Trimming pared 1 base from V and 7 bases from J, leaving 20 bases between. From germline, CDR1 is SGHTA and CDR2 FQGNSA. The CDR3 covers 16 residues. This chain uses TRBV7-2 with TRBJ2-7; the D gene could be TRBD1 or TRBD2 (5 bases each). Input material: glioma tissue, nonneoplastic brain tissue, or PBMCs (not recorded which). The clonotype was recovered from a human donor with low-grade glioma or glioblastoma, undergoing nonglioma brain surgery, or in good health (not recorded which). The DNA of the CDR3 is TGTGCCAGCAGCTTAGAGGTGGGGGATAAACCACGGGAGCAGTACTTC. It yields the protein CASSLEVGDKPREQYF.